This T cell receptor beta chain was sequenced during a study of shared clonotypes between healthy human individuals. Produced via immunoSEQ multiplex PCR; TCRdb's table is partial and in-frame only. The sample lists 950,000 to 1,300,000 clones, about 75% seen once, with approximately 1.5% in the top ten. The length of the CDR3 is 15 residues. Germline V lookup: CDR1 SGHDT, CDR2 YYEEEE. Trimming shortened V by 1 base and J by 2 bases, and 13 bases separated the two germline ends. This chain uses TRBV5-6 with TRBJ2-7; D is unresolved. This TCR came from a man younger than 30 in good health. The source material was memory CD4+ T cells sorted from blood. The subset denotes: CD45RA-negative fraction. Here the CDR3 reads CASSLRTTVTYEQYF. The CDR3 DNA reads as TGTGCCAGCAGCTTGCGCACGACGGTTACCTACGAGCAGTACTTC.